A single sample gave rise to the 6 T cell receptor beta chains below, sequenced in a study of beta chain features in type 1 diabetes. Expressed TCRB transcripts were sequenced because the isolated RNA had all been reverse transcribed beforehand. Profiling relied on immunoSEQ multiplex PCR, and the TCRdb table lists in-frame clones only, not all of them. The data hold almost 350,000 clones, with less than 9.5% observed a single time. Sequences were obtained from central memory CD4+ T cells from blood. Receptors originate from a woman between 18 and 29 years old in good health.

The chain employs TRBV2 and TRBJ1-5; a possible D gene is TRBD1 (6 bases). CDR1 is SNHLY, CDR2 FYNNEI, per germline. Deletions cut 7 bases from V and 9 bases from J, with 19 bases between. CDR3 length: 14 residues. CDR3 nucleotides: TGTGCCAGCAATCAGAACAGGGATTTTGGGCCCCAGCATTTT. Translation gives CASNQNRDFGPQHF.

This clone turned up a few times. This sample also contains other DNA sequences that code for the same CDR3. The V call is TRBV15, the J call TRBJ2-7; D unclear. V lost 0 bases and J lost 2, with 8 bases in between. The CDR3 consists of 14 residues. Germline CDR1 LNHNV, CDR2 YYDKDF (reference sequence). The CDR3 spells CATSREAGPYEQYF. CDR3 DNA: TGTGCCACCAGCAGAGAGGCAGGTCCCTACGAGCAGTACTTC.

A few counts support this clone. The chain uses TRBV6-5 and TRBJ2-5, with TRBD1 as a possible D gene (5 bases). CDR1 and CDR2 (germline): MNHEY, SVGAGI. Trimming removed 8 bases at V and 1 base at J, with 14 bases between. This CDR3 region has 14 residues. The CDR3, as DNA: TGTGCCAGCGGGTTTAGTCAGGGCCAAGAGACCCAGTACTTC. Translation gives CASGFSQGQETQYF.

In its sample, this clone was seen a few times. This CDR3 is CASSLEWEETQYF. CDR3 DNA: TGTGCCAGCAGCTTAGAATGGGAAGAGACCCAGTACTTC. This chain uses TRBV7-2 with TRBJ2-5; no firm D call. The germline V and J ends were trimmed by 1 base and 3 bases, with 6 bases remaining between them. This CDR3 contains 13 residues. Germline CDR1 is SGHTA and CDR2 is FQGNSA.

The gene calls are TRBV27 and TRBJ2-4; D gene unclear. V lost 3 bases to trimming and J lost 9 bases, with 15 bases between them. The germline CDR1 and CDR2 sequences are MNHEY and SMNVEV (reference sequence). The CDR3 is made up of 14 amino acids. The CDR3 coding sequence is TGTGCCAGCAGTTTGTCTAATATGAGAGGCATTCAGTACTTC. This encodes CASSLSNMRGIQYF.

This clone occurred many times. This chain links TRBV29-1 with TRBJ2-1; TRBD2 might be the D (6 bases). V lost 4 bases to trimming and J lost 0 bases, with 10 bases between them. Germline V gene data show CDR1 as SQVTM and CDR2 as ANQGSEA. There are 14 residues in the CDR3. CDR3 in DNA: TGCAGCGTTGTACGGGGGAACTCCTACAATGAGCAGTTCTTC. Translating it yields CSVVRGNSYNEQFF.